This TCR beta chain was identified during a study of T cells in Graves' hyperthyroidism and ophthalmopathy. Study-wide points: Appearing also in blood were most of the thyroid clonotypes expanded above 0.001.

Amplification targeted TCR beta CDR3 regions from RNA transcripts. In the first-round RT-PCR of the TCR CDR3, the HTBI primer set was used. MiXCR was run by TCRdb on the multiplex PCR reads, yielding one entry per CDR3 protein. The data contain about 560,000 distinct CDR3 sequences, over 15% of them singletons. Germline trimming cut 6 bases from V and 7 bases from J; bases unmatched to any gene: 4. CDR1 is MDHEN and CDR2 is SYDVKM in the germline V gene. The CDR3 length is 12 residues. This clonotype was counted at least ten times. Its antigen is unidentified. V is TRBV28 and J is TRBJ2-5; TRBD1 aligns across 8 bases. The specimen was blood. This TCR was sampled from a young woman with Graves' hyperthyroidism. The CDR3 region is CASRTGVATQYF. The CDR3 bases are TGTGCCAGCAGGACAGGGGTGGCGACCCAGTACTTC.